Sequencing of this T cell receptor beta chain was carried out in a study of blood T cell repertoires in COVID-19. The CDR3 is made up of 13 amino acids. Germline CDR1 reads KGHDR; CDR2 reads SFDVKD. V lost 8 bases to trimming and J lost 3 bases, with 11 bases between them. Produced via immunoSEQ multiplex PCR; TCRdb's table is partial and in-frame only. The data hold almost 95,000 clones, with about four fifths observed a single time. This clone was seen more than once but under ten times. This chain joins TRBV24-1 and TRBJ2-3, with D tentatively TRBD2 (6 bases). The sequenced material came from peripheral blood. This TCR derives from a man in his 60s with acute or convalescent COVID-19. CDR3 DNA: TGTGCCACCAATACGGGAGTTACAGATACGCAGTATTTT. Its protein is CATNTGVTDTQYF.